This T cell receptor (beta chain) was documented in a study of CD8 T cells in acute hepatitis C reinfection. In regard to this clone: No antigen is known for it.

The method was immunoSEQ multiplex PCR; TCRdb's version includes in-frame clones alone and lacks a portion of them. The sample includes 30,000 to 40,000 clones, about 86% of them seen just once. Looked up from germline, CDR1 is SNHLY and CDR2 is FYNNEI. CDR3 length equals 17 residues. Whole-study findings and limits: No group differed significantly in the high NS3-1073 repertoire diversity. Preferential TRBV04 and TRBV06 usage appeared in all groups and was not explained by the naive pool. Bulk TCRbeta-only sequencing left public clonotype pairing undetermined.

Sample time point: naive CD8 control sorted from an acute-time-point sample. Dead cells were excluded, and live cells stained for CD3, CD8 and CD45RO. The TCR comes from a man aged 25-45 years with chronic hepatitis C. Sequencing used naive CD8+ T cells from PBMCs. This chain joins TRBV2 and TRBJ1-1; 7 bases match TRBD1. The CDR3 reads CASYEGAVGSRITEAFF. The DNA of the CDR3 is TGTGCTTCATACGAGGGGGCGGTCGGATCTAGGATCACTGAAGCTTTCTTT.